The clone carrying this TCR beta chain has ten or more counts. Its cognate antigen is unknown. MiXCR was run by TCRdb on the reads, yielding one entry per CDR3 protein. Counted here are some 300,000 distinct CDR3 sequences, around 9.6% occurring once; the ten biggest clones make up approximately 2.3%. These data originate in a study of T cell repertoires in cytomegalovirus infection. Across the whole study: In public TCR beta signatures, there were indications of both CMV infection and matching HLA type. Findings and caveats of the study: The response measured ex vivo was dominated by TCR beta clonotypes (HLA-C-restricted and CMV-specific). There were carriers of CMV plus the relevant HLA, and cumulative public TCR beta family frequency identified them.

V lost 5 bases and J 5 bases, leaving 12 bases between the germline ends. Germline CDR1 reads SQVTM; CDR2 reads ANQGSEA. The length of the CDR3 is 13 residues. Sequences were obtained from PBMCs. The TCR originated in a human donor in good health (CMV status not recorded). Some clones in this sample may be carry-over from other donors' samples. This sequence joins TRBV29-1 and TRBJ1-4; no firm D call. CDR3 sequence (DNA): TGCAGCGTTTATCGCAGGTCAAATGAAAAACTGTTTTTT. This sequence encodes CSVYRRSNEKLFF.